This TCR beta chain was retrieved from a study of blood T cells in healthy people across ages. Study-level points and caveats: PBMC samples, being unsorted, prevented any conclusive comparison of naive and antigen-experienced cells.

Each sample gave at least 7 million isolated PBMCs. This clonotype was detected a few times. Its antigen is unknown. Primers used in a second PCR of roughly 7 to 11 cycles were a sample-barcoded 5' primer and a J-beta primer mix. A minimum of 3 million CDR3-containing paired-end reads was obtained for each sample. MiXCR, applied by TCRdb to the 5' RACE reads, yields one record per CDR3 protein. The repertoire holds hundreds of thousands of distinct CDR3 sequences, with roughly 41% as singletons. The CDR3 has 14 residues. From germline, CDR1 is SEHNR and CDR2 FQNEAQ (reference sequence). Trimming took off 3 bases at V and 8 bases at J, with 16 bases between the two ends.

The specimen was blood. V is TRBV7-9 and J is TRBJ1-1, with a weak D call TRBD1 (6 bases). The origin of this receptor is a woman aged 60-70 years in good health. DNA for the CDR3: TGTGCCAGCAGCTTCCCCGGGACACTAGACGAAGCTTTCTTT. It yields the protein CASSFPGTLDEAFF.